The entry that follows covers one TCR beta chain sequence. The target antigen is unknown. This entry comes from a study of vaccination effects on CD4 cells after COVID-19. Overall study context: Samples were taken post-vaccine, and their median timing was 72 days after the second dose.

Antigen-specific CD4+ T cells expanded by the ViraFEST assay with viral peptide pools were then sequenced. The culture ran for roughly ten days, and then CD4+ T cells were isolated. All participants had two doses of either the BNT162b2 or mRNA-1273 vaccine. Absence of prior SARS-CoV-2 infection characterized the vaccine recipients, who showed negative nucleocapsid antibodies. It was on days 3 and 7 that half the medium was replaced with IL-2 medium. J gave up 7 bases and V 4 bases, and 7 bases lay outside the gene matches. The CDR3 covers 14 residues. Germline-derived CDR1 and CDR2 are LNHDA and SQIVND (reference sequence). Libraries were prepared by immunoSEQ multiplex PCR; TCRdb keeps only in-frame clonotypes and omits some of them. The sample consists of some 74,000 clones, about 81% of them appearing once.

The clonotype originates from a human donor who received a COVID-19 vaccine. The J gene is TRBJ1-2, the V gene TRBV19; 9 bases match TRBD1. The sample consisted of CD4+ T cells from PBMCs cultured with HCoV-229E spike peptides, taken after COVID-19 vaccination. CDR3 in amino acids: CASSSTGGLGGYTF. The CDR3 nucleotides are TGTGCCAGTAGTAGTACAGGGGGCCTCGGTGGCTACACCTTC.